One sample yielded the 17 T cell receptor beta chains listed below, sequenced in a study of cytomegalovirus exposure and HLA in healthy donors. The study ran its PCR with 60 Vbeta and 13 Jbeta primers. Profiling relied on immunoSEQ multiplex PCR, and the TCRdb table lists in-frame clones only, not all of them. The top ten hold 1.9% of the sample, which has under 250,000 clones, around 76% seen once. Input material: PBMCs. Source of these receptors: a man aged 30-40 years in good health and CMV-seronegative.

This clone was counted a few times. The chain has TRBV30 and TRBJ1-3, with a weak D call TRBD1 (6 bases). The CDR3 contains 14 residues. Germline values: CDR1 GTSNPN, CDR2 SVGIG (reference sequence). Trimming took off 8 bases at V and 3 bases at J, with 17 bases between the two ends. Written as DNA, the CDR3 is TGTGCCGGGATTCTGACAGGCTTTGGAAACACCATATATTTT. Translated: CAGILTGFGNTIYF.

In its sample, this clone was seen a few times. The chain couples TRBV4-1 to TRBJ2-7, with D possibly being TRBD2 (6 bases). The germline gives CDR1 MGHRA, CDR2 YSYEKL. CDR3 length equals 14 residues. V shed 2 bases and J shed 5 bases, with 13 bases lying between them. The CDR3 DNA follows: TGCGCCAGCAGCCAACACCGACTAGTCCACGAGCAGTACTTC. It is translated as CASSQHRLVHEQYF.

V gene TRBV30 combines with J gene TRBJ2-2; TRBD2 is a possible D gene (5 bases). CDR1 and CDR2 from the germline V gene are GTSNPN and SVGIG (reference sequence). The CDR3 contains 15 residues. The V end lost 2 bases, the J end lost 1 base, and 11 bases lay between the germline ends. Here the CDR3 reads CAWSPRGRNTGELFF. The CDR3 DNA sequence: TGTGCCTGGAGTCCCCGGGGAAGGAACACCGGGGAGCTGTTTTTT.

The genes are TRBV25-1 and TRBJ1-3; 7 positions match TRBD1. The CDR3 length is 17 residues. Losses at the gene ends were 4 bases for V and 0 bases for J; bases not matched to a gene: 9. Germline CDR1 is MGHDK and CDR2 is SYGVNS. The CDR3 DNA follows: TGTGCCAGCAGTGTCACCGCTACAGGGGCCTCTGGAAACACCATATATTTT. This sequence encodes CASSVTATGASGNTIYF.

This chain joins TRBV4-1 and TRBJ1-4; 9 positions match TRBD1. This CDR3 is 15 amino acids long. After removal of 4 bases from V and 8 bases from J, the junction contained 8 bases not matched to a gene. The germline CDR1 and CDR2 sequences are MGHRA and YSYEKL. The CDR3 nucleotides read TGCGCCAGCAGCCGCGGGACAGGGAATACGGAAAAACTGTTTTTT. This translates into CASSRGTGNTEKLFF.

The rearrangement joins TRBV27 to TRBJ2-7; 9 nucleotides agree with TRBD1. Germline trimming cut 3 bases from V and 3 bases from J; bases unmatched to any gene: 15. Per germline, CDR1 MNHEY and CDR2 SMNVEV (reference sequence). The CDR3 has 18 residues. The CDR3 nucleotides are TGTGCCAGCAGTTTTGAGTGGTCGGGGACAGGGAACCTCTACGAGCAGTACTTC. The encoded protein is CASSFEWSGTGNLYEQYF.

The V and J genes are TRBV28 and TRBJ1-4; 8 nucleotides match TRBD1. Per germline, CDR1 MDHEN and CDR2 SYDVKM. Trimming removed 4 bases from V and 3 bases from J; junction bases left unmatched: 13. The CDR3 sequence is 18 residues long. The CDR3 loop reads CASSSLETRQGSNEKLFF. As DNA, the CDR3 is TGTGCCAGCAGTTCACTCGAGACCCGACAGGGGTCTAATGAAAAACTGTTTTTT.

J is TRBJ2-7 and V is TRBV27; TRBD1 aligns across 11 bases. J lost 3 bases, V lost 1 base, and 11 bases had no gene match. CDR3 length: 18 amino acids. The germline V gene encodes CDR1 MNHEY and CDR2 SMNVEV (reference sequence). The CDR3: CASSLYTTGTGGGYEQYF. CDR3 in DNA: TGTGCCAGCAGTTTATACACAACCGGGACAGGGGGTGGCTACGAGCAGTACTTC.

This clone was seen a handful of times. The rearrangement uses TRBV27 and TRBJ2-7, with TRBD1 matching 8 bases. CDR3 length: 15 residues. V lost 2 bases, J lost 4 bases, and 7 bases stayed unmatched. From germline, CDR1 is MNHEY and CDR2 SMNVEV (reference sequence). CDR3 sequence (DNA): TGTGCCAGCAGTTTAAACTCTCAGGGGGCTTACGAGCAGTACTTC. Its protein product is CASSLNSQGAYEQYF.

The chain combines TRBV4-1 with TRBJ1-1, with D tentatively TRBD1 (6 bases). The CDR3 is 19 residues long. Germline V CDR1 and CDR2: MGHRA, YSYEKL. Trimming removed 1 base from V and 1 base from J, with 22 bases in between. The CDR3 DNA reads TGCGCCAGCAGCCAAGTTGGGGGCCCCGGAACGACCTGGAACACTGAAGCTTTCTTT. This encodes CASSQVGGPGTTWNTEAFF.

The DNA of the CDR3 is TGTGCCAGCAGCTTTCTTGGGACAGGCGGGATTACGACGCAGTATTTT. It specifies CASSFLGTGGITTQYF. The chain is built from TRBV5-6 and TRBJ2-3; 8 bases match TRBD1. CDR3 length: 16 amino acids. Germline V gives CDR1 SGHDT, CDR2 YYEEEE. Trimming cost V 2 bases and J 9 bases; bases outside gene matches: 14.

The chain has TRBV6-5 and TRBJ1-3; no clear D. Trimming pared 5 bases from V and 4 bases from J, leaving 15 bases between. Germline V gene sequence: CDR1 MNHEY, CDR2 SVGAGI. The CDR3 has 15 amino acids. CDR3: CASSRSDLGGNTIYF. The CDR3 nucleotides read TGTGCCAGCAGTCGCAGCGACCTTGGGGGAAACACCATATATTTT.

This clone was counted once. The chain is built from TRBV2 and TRBJ2-7; 8 nucleotides align to TRBD1. The CDR3 consists of 13 residues. Germline V lookup: CDR1 SNHLY, CDR2 FYNNEI. The trim removed 7 bases at V and 6 bases at J, leaving 8 bases unmatched. CDR3 coding DNA: TGTGCCAGCATCCTACAGGGGGTCCGCGAGCAGTACTTC. As protein: CASILQGVREQYF.

The CDR3 coding sequence is TGTGCCAGCAGTTCACCGCAGGGGGGACCCACAGATACGCAGTATTTT. It translates to CASSSPQGGPTDTQYF. V usage is TRBV28 and J usage is TRBJ2-3, with D perhaps TRBD1 (7 bases). Trimming shortened V by 4 bases and J by 2 bases, and 16 bases separated the two germline ends. Germline V gives CDR1 MDHEN, CDR2 SYDVKM. There are 16 residues in the CDR3.

The chain joins TRBV2 to TRBJ2-1; D uncertain. This CDR3 region has 13 residues. Trimming took off 4 bases at V and 4 bases at J, with 8 bases between the two ends. Looked up from germline, CDR1 is SNHLY and CDR2 is FYNNEI. CDR3 region: CASSVAVYNEQFF. The CDR3 nucleotides read TGTGCCAGCAGTGTGGCGGTTTACAATGAGCAGTTCTTC.

V is TRBV9 and J is TRBJ1-1; the D is unclear. The CDR3 spans 13 residues. V lost 0 bases and J 5 bases, leaving 8 bases between the germline ends. Germline values: CDR1 SGDLS, CDR2 YYNGEE. CDR3 DNA: TGTGCCAGCAGCGTAGGAGGGTTGACTGAAGCTTTCTTT. It yields the protein CASSVGGLTEAFF.

The chain links TRBV5-6 to TRBJ2-7, with TRBD1 identical over 9 bases. CDR1 is SGHDT and CDR2 is YYEEEE in the germline V gene. The CDR3 has 14 residues. V was pared by 4 bases and J by 4 bases, with 6 bases of the junction left unmatched. DNA for the CDR3: TGTGCCAGCAGCCCGGGGACAGGGAGGTACGAGCAGTACTTC. It codes for CASSPGTGRYEQYF.